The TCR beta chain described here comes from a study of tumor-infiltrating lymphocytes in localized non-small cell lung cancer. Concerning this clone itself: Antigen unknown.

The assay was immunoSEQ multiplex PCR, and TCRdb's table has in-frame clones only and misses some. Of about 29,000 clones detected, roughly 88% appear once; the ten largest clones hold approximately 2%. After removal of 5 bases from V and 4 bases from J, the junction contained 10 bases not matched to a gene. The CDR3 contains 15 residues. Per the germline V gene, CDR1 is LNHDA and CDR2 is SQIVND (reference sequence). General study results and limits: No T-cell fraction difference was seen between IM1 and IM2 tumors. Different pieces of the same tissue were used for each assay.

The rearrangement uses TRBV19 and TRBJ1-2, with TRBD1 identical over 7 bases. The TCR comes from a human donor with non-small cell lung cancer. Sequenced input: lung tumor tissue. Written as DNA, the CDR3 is TGTGCCAGTAGTTCACCCGGGACAGCGACCTATGGCTACACCTTC. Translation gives CASSSPGTATYGYTF.